Included here is one TCR beta chain sequence, with context. Its antigen is currently unknown. The V gene's germline CDR1 is GTSNPN and CDR2 SVGIG (reference sequence). The CDR3 runs 14 residues. Losses at the gene ends were 5 bases for V and 4 bases for J; bases not matched to a gene: 4. These data come from a study of cytomegalovirus exposure and HLA in healthy donors. Notes on the study in general: A later analysis linked a missense DCLRE1C variant to TCR beta V- and J-gene trimming. At a 0.05 false discovery rate, a later analysis found about 17,000 TCR beta sequences to be associated with HLA alleles. Indistinguishable V segments such as TRBV6-2 and TRBV6-3 were excluded.

Use of 60 Vbeta and 13 Jbeta primers characterized the PCR. The repertoire was sequenced with immunoSEQ multiplex PCR; TCRdb's copy has only in-frame clones and lacks some. This sample's clone table lists approximately 150,000 clones. Sample: PBMCs. The TCR originated in a woman in her forties or fifties in good health and CMV-seronegative. This chain uses TRBV30 with TRBJ2-2, with 10 bases fitting TRBD1. For the CDR3, the DNA is TGTGCCTGGGGGGGACAGGGGATCACCGGGGAGCTGTTTTTT. Translated, it gives CAWGGQGITGELFF.